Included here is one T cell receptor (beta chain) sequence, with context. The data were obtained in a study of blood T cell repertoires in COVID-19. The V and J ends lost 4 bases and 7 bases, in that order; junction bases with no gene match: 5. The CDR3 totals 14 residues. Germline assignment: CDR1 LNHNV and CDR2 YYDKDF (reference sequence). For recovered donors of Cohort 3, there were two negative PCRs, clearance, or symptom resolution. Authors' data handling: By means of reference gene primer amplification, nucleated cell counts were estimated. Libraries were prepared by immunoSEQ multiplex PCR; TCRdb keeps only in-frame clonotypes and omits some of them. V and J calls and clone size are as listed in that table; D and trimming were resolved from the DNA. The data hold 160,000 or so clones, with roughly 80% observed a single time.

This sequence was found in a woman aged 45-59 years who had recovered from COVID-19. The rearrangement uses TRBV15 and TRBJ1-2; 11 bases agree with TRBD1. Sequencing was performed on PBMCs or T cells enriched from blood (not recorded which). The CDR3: CATSIGQGAPGYTF. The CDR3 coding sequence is TGTGCCACCAGCATTGGACAGGGGGCGCCTGGCTACACCTTC.